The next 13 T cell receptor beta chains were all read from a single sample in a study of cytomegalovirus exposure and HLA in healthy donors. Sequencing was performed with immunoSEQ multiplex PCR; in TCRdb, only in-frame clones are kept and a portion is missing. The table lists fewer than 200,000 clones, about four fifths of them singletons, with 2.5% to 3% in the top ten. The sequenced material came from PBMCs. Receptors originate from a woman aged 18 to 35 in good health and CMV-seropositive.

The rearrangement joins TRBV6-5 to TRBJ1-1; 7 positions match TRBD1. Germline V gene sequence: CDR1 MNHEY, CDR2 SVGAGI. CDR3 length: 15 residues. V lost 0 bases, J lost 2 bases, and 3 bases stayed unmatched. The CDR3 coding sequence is TGTGCCAGCAGTTACTCGTGGGACAGCAACACTGAAGCTTTCTTT. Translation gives CASSYSWDSNTEAFF.

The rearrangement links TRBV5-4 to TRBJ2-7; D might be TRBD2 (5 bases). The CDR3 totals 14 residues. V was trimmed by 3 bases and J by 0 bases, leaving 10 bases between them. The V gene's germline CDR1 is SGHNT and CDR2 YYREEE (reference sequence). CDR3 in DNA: TGTGCCAGCAGCTCCTCACTAGTCTCCTACGAGCAGTACTTC. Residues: CASSSSLVSYEQYF.

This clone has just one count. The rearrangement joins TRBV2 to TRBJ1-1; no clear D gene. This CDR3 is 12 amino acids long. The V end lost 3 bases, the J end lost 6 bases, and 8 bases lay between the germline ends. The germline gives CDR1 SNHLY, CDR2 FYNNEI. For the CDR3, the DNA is TGTGCCAGCAGTGAGGCCACCCCTGAAGCTTTCTTT. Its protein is CASSEATPEAFF.

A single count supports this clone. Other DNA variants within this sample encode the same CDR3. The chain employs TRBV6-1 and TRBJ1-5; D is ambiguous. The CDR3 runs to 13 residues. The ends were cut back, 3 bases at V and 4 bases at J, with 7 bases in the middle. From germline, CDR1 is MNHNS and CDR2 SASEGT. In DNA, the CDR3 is TGTGCCAGCAGTGAGACCGGGAATCAGCCCCAGCATTTT. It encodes CASSETGNQPQHF.

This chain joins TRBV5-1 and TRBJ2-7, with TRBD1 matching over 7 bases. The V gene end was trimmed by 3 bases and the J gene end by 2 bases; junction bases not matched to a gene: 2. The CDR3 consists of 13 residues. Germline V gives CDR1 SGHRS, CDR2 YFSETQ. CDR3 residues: CASSWGTAYEQYF. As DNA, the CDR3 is TGCGCCAGCAGCTGGGGGACAGCCTACGAGCAGTACTTC.

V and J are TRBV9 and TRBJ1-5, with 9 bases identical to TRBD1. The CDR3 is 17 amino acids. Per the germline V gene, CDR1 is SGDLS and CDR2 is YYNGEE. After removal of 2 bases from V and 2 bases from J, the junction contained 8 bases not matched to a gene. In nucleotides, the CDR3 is TGTGCCAGCAGCGTTGGACAGGGGTATATCCGCAATCAGCCCCAGCATTTT. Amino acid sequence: CASSVGQGYIRNQPQHF. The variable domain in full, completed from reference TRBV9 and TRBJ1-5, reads DSGVTQTPKHLITATGQRVTLRCSPRSGDLSVYWYQQSLDQGLQFLIQYYNGEERAKGNILERFSAQQFPDLHSELNLSSLELGDSALYFCASSVGQGYIRNQPQHFGDGTRLSIL.

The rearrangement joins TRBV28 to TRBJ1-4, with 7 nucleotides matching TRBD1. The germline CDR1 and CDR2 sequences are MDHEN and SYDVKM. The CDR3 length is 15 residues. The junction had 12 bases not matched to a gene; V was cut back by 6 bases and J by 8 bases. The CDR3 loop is CASRAMDRHVEKLFF. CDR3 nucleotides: TGTGCCAGCAGGGCGATGGACAGGCATGTGGAAAAACTGTTTTTT. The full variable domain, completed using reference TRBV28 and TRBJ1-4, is DVKVTQSSRYLVKRTGEKVFLECVQDMDHENMFWYRQDPGLGLRLIYFSYDVKMKEKGDIPEGYSVSREKKERFSLILESASTNQTSMYLCASRAMDRHVEKLFFGSGTQLSVL.

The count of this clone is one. CDR3 sequence: CASSIVVAYEQYF. The CDR3, as DNA: TGTGCCAGTAGTATTGTGGTAGCCTACGAGCAGTACTTC. This chain uses TRBV19 with TRBJ2-7, with D hard to call. The CDR3 has 13 residues. Between the trimmed V and J ends, which lost 3 bases and 2 bases, there was a span of 8 bases. Germline CDR1 and CDR2: LNHDA and SQIVND (reference sequence).

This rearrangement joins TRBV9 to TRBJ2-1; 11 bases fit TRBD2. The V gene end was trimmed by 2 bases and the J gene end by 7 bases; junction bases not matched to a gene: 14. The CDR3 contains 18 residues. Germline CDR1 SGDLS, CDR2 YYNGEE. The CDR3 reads CASSVTTSGDFLGNEQFF. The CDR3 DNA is TGTGCCAGCAGCGTGACGACTAGCGGGGACTTTCTGGGAAATGAGCAGTTCTTC.

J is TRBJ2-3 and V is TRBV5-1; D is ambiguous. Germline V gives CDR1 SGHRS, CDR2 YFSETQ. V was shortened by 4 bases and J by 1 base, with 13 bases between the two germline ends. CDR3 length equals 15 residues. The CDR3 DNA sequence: TGCGCCAGCAGCCTCAGGAATTTGGGCACAGATACGCAGTATTTT. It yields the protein CASSLRNLGTDTQYF.

The CDR3 region has the DNA TGTGCCAGCAGTCCGGGACAGTTAGGAGAAGCTTTCTTT. It encodes CASSPGQLGEAFF. The chain has TRBV6-5 and TRBJ1-1; 7 bases fit TRBD1. CDR3 length equals 13 residues. CDR1 and CDR2 from the germline V gene are MNHEY and SVGAGI. V shed 5 bases and J 8 bases; nucleotides not matched to a gene: 8.

As DNA, the CDR3 is TGCGCCAGCAGTTCCGATGGGGAGGACACCATATATTTT. As protein: CASSSDGEDTIYF. The chain combines TRBV4-3 with TRBJ1-3; D remains unclear. Germline values: CDR1 LGHNA, CDR2 YSLEER. CDR3 length: 13 amino acids. Trimming stripped 6 bases from V and 8 bases from J, with 14 bases between.

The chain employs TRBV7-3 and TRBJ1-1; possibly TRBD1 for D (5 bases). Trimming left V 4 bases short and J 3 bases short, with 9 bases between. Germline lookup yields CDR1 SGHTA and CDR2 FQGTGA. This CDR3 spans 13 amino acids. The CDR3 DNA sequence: TGTGCCAGCAGCTGGGGGGTCGACACTGAAGCTTTCTTT. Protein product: CASSWGVDTEAFF. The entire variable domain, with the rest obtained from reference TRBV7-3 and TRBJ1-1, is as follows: GAGVSQTPSNKVTEKGKYVELRCDPISGHTALYWYRQSLGQGPEFLIYFQGTGAADDSGLPNDRFFAVRPEGSVSTLKIQRTERGDSAVYLCASSWGVDTEAFFGQGTRLTVV.